What follows are 27 T cell receptor beta chains derived from one specimen sequenced in a study of CD8 T cells in ankylosing spondylitis. From the 5' RACE reads, TCRdb called clonotypes with MiXCR, one entry per CDR3 protein. The sample contains under 400,000 distinct CDR3 sequences, roughly 12% of which appear only once. The material sequenced was blood, either unsorted or a sorted T cell fraction (not recorded which). All receptors derive from a female donor with ankylosing spondylitis or in good health (not recorded which).

This clonotype was counted ten times or more. The chain recombines TRBV20-1 with TRBJ2-5; the D gene is possibly TRBD2 (6 bases). This CDR3 comprises 13 residues. Germline-derived CDR1 and CDR2 are DFQATT and SNEGSKA (reference sequence). Deletions cut 3 bases from V and 4 bases from J, with 12 bases between. The chain's CDR3 is CSASAGLRETQYF. The CDR3 coding sequence is TGCAGTGCTAGCGCGGGGTTAAGAGAGACCCAGTACTTC.

This clonotype was seen many times. The chain has TRBV5-1 and TRBJ1-3; weak D call: TRBD1 (6 bases). Germline CDR1 is SGHRS and CDR2 is YFSETQ. The CDR3 contains 15 residues. The germline V and J ends were trimmed by 1 base and 1 base, with 9 bases remaining between them. For the CDR3, the DNA is TGCGCCAGCAGCTTGACCAGGGGTTCTGGAAACACCATATATTTT. Translation gives CASSLTRGSGNTIYF.

This clonotype was found a few times. The chain is built from TRBV5-1 and TRBJ2-1; no definite D call. This CDR3 spans 12 amino acids. CDR1 SGHRS and CDR2 YFSETQ come from the germline V gene. V dropped 0 bases and J dropped 9 bases, with 7 bases sitting between them. CDR3: CASSLASSEQFF. CDR3 nucleotide sequence: TGCGCCAGCAGCTTGGCGTCAAGTGAGCAGTTCTTC.

The chain links TRBV12-3 or TRBV12-4 to TRBJ2-7; no clear D. Trimming removed 5 bases at V and 1 base at J, with 18 bases between. This CDR3 has 16 amino acids. The CDR3 coding sequence is TGTGCCAGCAGTCACCTCCTCGGGCCCGCATCCTACGAGCAGTACTTC. Its protein is CASSHLLGPASYEQYF.

There are many counts of this clonotype. This chain uses TRBV4-3 with TRBJ2-7; D gene uncertain. V dropped 0 bases and J dropped 0 bases, with 9 bases sitting between them. This CDR3 has 15 amino acids. Germline V CDR1 and CDR2: LGHNA, YSLEER. As DNA, the CDR3 is TGCGCCAGCAGCCAAGATGTGCTGAGCTCCTACGAGCAGTACTTC. Its translation is CASSQDVLSSYEQYF.

This clonotype was recorded at least ten times. The rearrangement joins TRBV5-1 to TRBJ2-5; no definite D call. Trimming stripped 3 bases from V and 0 bases from J, with 6 bases between. CDR3 length equals 13 residues. CDR1 is SGHRS, CDR2 YFSETQ, per germline. The CDR3 nucleotides read TGCGCCAGCAGCTCGTTGGACCAAGAGACCCAGTACTTC. This sequence encodes CASSSLDQETQYF. Based on the CDR3 plus reference TRBV5-1 and TRBJ2-5, the full variable domain is KAGVTQTPRYLIKTRGQQVTLSCSPISGHRSVSWYQQTPGQGLQFLFEYFSETQRNKGNFPGRFSGRQFSNSRSEMNVSTLELGDSALYLCASSSLDQETQYFGPGTRLLVL.

This clonotype was seen ten or more times. This rearrangement joins TRBV20-1 to TRBJ2-1; 10 bases fit TRBD2. Trimming cost V 3 bases and J 0 bases; bases outside gene matches: 5. The germline CDR1 and CDR2 sequences are DFQATT and SNEGSKA (reference sequence). The CDR3 runs 16 residues. The CDR3: CSASDLAGVSYNEQFF. CDR3 in DNA: TGCAGTGCTAGCGACCTAGCGGGAGTCTCCTACAATGAGCAGTTCTTC.

V usage is TRBV28 and J usage is TRBJ2-5; TRBD1 is a possible D gene (5 bases). With 4 bases removed from V and 3 bases from J, the gap between germline ends came to 18 bases. CDR1 MDHEN and CDR2 SYDVKM come from the germline V gene. The CDR3 covers 16 residues. This chain's CDR3 is CASSSPKTDPKETQYF. The CDR3 region has the DNA TGTGCCAGCAGTTCTCCAAAGACAGATCCTAAAGAGACCCAGTACTTC.

The V and J genes are TRBV7-2 and TRBJ2-7; 10 bases are shared with TRBD2. The length of the CDR3 is 16 residues. In germline, CDR1 is SGHTA, CDR2 FQGNSA. The V and J ends lost 1 base and 9 bases, in that order; junction bases with no gene match: 12. CDR3 DNA: TGTGCCAGCAGCTTAGAGCGACTAGCGGGCTCGAGGCGGCAGTACTTC. It specifies CASSLERLAGSRRQYF.

This clonotype has at least ten counts. This sequence joins TRBV7-2 and TRBJ2-1, with TRBD2 matching 7 bases. The CDR3 contains 15 residues. Germline V gives CDR1 SGHTA, CDR2 FQGNSA. After removal of 1 base from V and 2 bases from J, the junction contained 2 bases not matched to a gene. This CDR3 reads CASSLGGLAYNEQFF. The CDR3 DNA reads as TGTGCCAGCAGCTTAGGTGGACTAGCCTACAATGAGCAGTTCTTC. Together with reference TRBV7-2 and TRBJ2-1, the CDR3 gives the full variable domain: GAGVSQSPSNKVTEKGKDVELRCDPISGHTALYWYRQSLGQGLEFLIYFQGNSAPDKSGLPSDRFSAERTGGSVSTLTIQRTQQEDSAVYLCASSLGGLAYNEQFFGPGTRLTVL.

There are many counts of this clonotype. The J gene is TRBJ1-5, the V gene TRBV24-1; unclear D gene. Trimming stripped 1 base from V and 4 bases from J, with 10 bases between. The germline V gene encodes CDR1 KGHDR and CDR2 SFDVKD. The CDR3 length is 15 residues. CDR3 in amino acids: CATSDLGHANQPQHF. The CDR3 coding sequence is TGTGCCACCAGTGATTTAGGGCACGCTAATCAGCCCCAGCATTTT.

This clonotype was detected ten times or more. The CDR3, as DNA: TGTGCCAGCAGTCCTACAGGGCCGTCGGGTGAAAAACTGTTTTTT. Amino acids: CASSPTGPSGEKLFF. This chain joins TRBV27 and TRBJ1-4; weak D call: TRBD1 (6 bases). There are 15 residues in the CDR3. Germline V gives CDR1 MNHEY, CDR2 SMNVEV (reference sequence). V shed 5 bases and J shed 7 bases, with 17 bases lying between them. Full variable domain (rest looked up from reference TRBV27 and TRBJ1-4): EAQVTQNPRYLITVTGKKLTVTCSQNMNHEYMSWYRQDPGLGLRQIYYSMNVEVTDKGDVPEGYKVSRKEKRNFPLILESPSPNQTSLYFCASSPTGPSGEKLFFGSGTQLSVL.

This clonotype has at least ten counts. The CDR3 DNA sequence: TGTGCCAGCAGCCAAGACCCCTACACTGAAGCTTTCTTT. This sequence encodes CASSQDPYTEAFF. The rearrangement uses TRBV4-2 and TRBJ1-1; no definite D call. V lost 0 bases, J lost 3 bases, and 5 bases lay in between. Germline CDR1 is LGHNA and CDR2 is YNFKEQ. The CDR3 runs to 13 residues.

In its sample, this clonotype was seen many times. This chain uses TRBV6-1 with TRBJ2-1; no clear D gene. The CDR3 has 14 amino acids. CDR1 and CDR2 (germline): MNHNS, SASEGT. The V end lost 6 bases, the J end lost 5 bases, and 14 bases lay between the germline ends. The DNA for the CDR3 is TGTGCCAGCAGCCCCAGGAGTAGGAACAATGAGCAGTTCTTC. It yields the protein CASSPRSRNNEQFF.

This clonotype was observed a few times. A much larger clone differs by one base, so this may be a read error. V usage is TRBV20-1 and J usage is TRBJ1-2; D is undetermined. The CDR3 spans 13 residues. Germline values: CDR1 DFQATT, CDR2 SNEGSKA (reference sequence). The CDR3 nucleotides are TGCAGTGCTAGCAACGAAGCTAACTATGGCGACACCTTC. Its protein is CSASNEANYGDTF.

In its sample, this clonotype was seen many times. The chain is built from TRBV7-9 and TRBJ1-4; no clear D. Germline V gene lookup returns CDR1 SEHNR and CDR2 FQNEAQ (reference sequence). The V end lost 5 bases, the J end lost 6 bases, and 13 bases lay between the germline ends. The CDR3 runs to 14 residues. The CDR3 loop reads CASSPGSTHEKLFF. CDR3 bases: TGTGCCAGCAGCCCGGGGTCTACCCATGAAAAACTGTTTTTT.

CDR3 protein: CASSPLWDEQFF. CDR3 coding DNA: TGTGCCAGCAGCCCCCTGTGGGATGAGCAGTTCTTC. The chain is built from TRBV3-1 and TRBJ2-1; D is uncertain. The CDR3 consists of 12 residues. The germline V and J ends were trimmed by 4 bases and 8 bases, with 9 bases remaining between them. Germline V gene sequence: CDR1 LGHDT, CDR2 YNNKEL (reference sequence).

In its sample, this clonotype was seen many times. The CDR3 coding sequence is TGCGCCAGCAGCACCGGGACTATCACAGATACGCAGTATTTT. It is translated as CASSTGTITDTQYF. The V gene is TRBV5-1, the J gene TRBJ2-3; 7 bases map to TRBD2. J gave up 2 bases and V 4 bases, and 4 bases lay outside the gene matches. This CDR3 has 14 amino acids. CDR1 and CDR2 from the germline V gene are SGHRS and YFSETQ.

The sample holds many counts of this clonotype. The chain joins TRBV29-1 to TRBJ2-1; 11 nucleotides align to TRBD2. CDR1 SQVTM and CDR2 ANQGSEA come from the germline V gene. The trim removed 2 bases at V and 0 bases at J, leaving 3 bases unmatched. This CDR3 contains 16 residues. In DNA form, the CDR3 reads TGCAGCGTTGAACTCACTAGCGGGAGCTCCTACAATGAGCAGTTCTTC. Amino acid sequence: CSVELTSGSSYNEQFF.

The V gene is TRBV29-1, the J gene TRBJ2-1; tentative D call: TRBD1 (6 bases). The germline CDR1 and CDR2 sequences are SQVTM and ANQGSEA. V shed 3 bases and J shed 5 bases, with 11 bases lying between them. The CDR3 loop spans 13 amino acids. CDR3 residues: CSVEGDNHNEQFF. The DNA for the CDR3 is TGCAGCGTTGAGGGGGACAACCACAATGAGCAGTTCTTC.

This clonotype was detected only a few times. The rearrangement links TRBV14 to TRBJ2-2; 7 bases align to TRBD1. Looked up from germline, CDR1 is SGHDN and CDR2 is FVKESK. With V trimmed by 4 bases and J by 5 bases, 7 bases remained unmatched. The CDR3 spans 15 residues. The CDR3 sequence: CASSRDRQGTGELFF. The CDR3 nucleotides read TGTGCCAGCAGCCGAGATCGACAGGGTACCGGGGAGCTGTTTTTT. The whole variable domain, remainder taken from reference TRBV14 and TRBJ2-2, is EAGVTQFPSHSVIEKGQTVTLRCDPISGHDNLYWYRRVMGKEIKFLLHFVKESKQDESGMPNNRFLAERTGGTYSTLKVQPAELEDSGVYFCASSRDRQGTGELFFGEGSRLTVL.

This clonotype was detected many times. The chain recombines TRBV10-3 with TRBJ2-7; 8 positions match TRBD2. The junction had 27 bases not matched to a gene; V was cut back by 6 bases and J by 5 bases. Looked up from germline, CDR1 is ENHRY and CDR2 is SYGVKD. The CDR3 has 20 amino acids. Written as DNA, the CDR3 is TGTGCCATCAGCTTCGTAAAAACTACTACACCGGGACTAGGGGGTGACGAGCAGTACTTC. Encoded protein: CAISFVKTTTPGLGGDEQYF.

This clonotype was detected many times. V gene TRBV4-2 combines with J gene TRBJ2-7, with a weak D call TRBD1 (5 bases). There are 14 residues in the CDR3. V lost 4 bases and J 1 base, leaving 11 bases between the germline ends. Per the germline V gene, CDR1 is LGHNA and CDR2 is YNFKEQ. CDR3 in amino acids: CASSRGQGSYEQYF. In nucleotides, the CDR3 is TGTGCCAGCAGCCGAGGACAAGGGTCCTACGAGCAGTACTTC.

This clonotype was picked up a small number of times. The chain has TRBV7-9 and TRBJ2-7; 7 nucleotides agree with TRBD1. J was trimmed by 5 bases and V by 3 bases; bases with no gene match: 7. In germline, CDR1 is SEHNR, CDR2 FQNEAQ (reference sequence). The CDR3 is made up of 14 amino acids. The CDR3 region is CASSLETGTHEQYF. The CDR3 nucleotides read TGTGCCAGCAGCTTGGAGACAGGGACACACGAGCAGTACTTC.

This clonotype was counted ten times or more. The V and J genes are TRBV4-2 and TRBJ1-1, with D perhaps matching TRBD1 (5 bases). The CDR3 totals 14 residues. Germline V CDR1 and CDR2: LGHNA, YNFKEQ. Trimming left V 0 bases short and J 10 bases short, with 15 bases between. The CDR3 loop is CASSQDGQGRIAFF. CDR3 bases: TGTGCCAGCAGCCAAGATGGGCAGGGAAGGATAGCTTTCTTT.

The genes are TRBV7-9 and TRBJ2-1; 7 bases fit TRBD2. J gave up 3 bases and V 1 base, and 9 bases lay outside the gene matches. The length of the CDR3 is 17 residues. Germline V CDR1 and CDR2: SEHNR, FQNEAQ (reference sequence). The DNA for the CDR3 is TGTGCCAGCAGCTTAGGATATAGGACTAGTGGCTACAATGAGCAGTTCTTC. Translated: CASSLGYRTSGYNEQFF.

CDR3 loop: CASSLSSGNTGELFF. CDR3 sequence (DNA): TGTGCCAGCAGCTTAAGCTCAGGGAACACCGGGGAGCTGTTTTTT. This chain links TRBV7-2 with TRBJ2-2, with unresolved D. The V and J ends lost 2 bases and 1 base respectively, with 8 bases between them. This CDR3 is built from 15 residues. CDR1 and CDR2 from the germline V gene are SGHTA and FQGNSA.